The rows below give T cell receptor beta chains drawn from one sample of a study of CD8 T cells in ankylosing spondylitis. Via MiXCR, TCRdb re-called the 5' RACE reads, giving one row per CDR3 protein. The sample records 450,000 to 550,000 distinct CDR3 sequences, less than 6% being singletons. The sequenced sample consisted of blood, either unsorted or a sorted T cell fraction (not recorded which). The receptors were gathered from a male donor with ankylosing spondylitis. The conserved cysteine and the conserved F or W are not part of the CDR3 here.

>TRBV9|TRBJ2-7
ASSVAIANEQY
>TRBV7-2|TRBJ1-1
ASSLKGGYTEAF
>TRBV24-1|TRBJ2-1
ATSDPTGGGRSSYNEQF
>TRBV10-3|TRBJ2-3
AISERSDTQY
>TRBV12-3/TRBV12-4|TRBJ2-7
ASSAQGQAYEQY
>TRBV28|TRBJ2-3
ASSLWAAPWESDTQY
>TRBV7-2|TRBJ2-2
ASSLGLRRNTGELF
>TRBV7-2|TRBJ2-3
ASSERTSARTDTQY
>TRBV29-1|TRBJ2-5
SVEWGYQETQY
>TRBV6-5|TRBJ2-2
ASSYSRAAASTYTGELF
>TRBV20-1|TRBJ2-1
SARGRGFSYNEQF
>TRBV27|TRBJ1-2
ASSFGRSGGYT
>TRBV3-1|TRBJ1-4
ASSLQGIANEKLF
>TRBV9|TRBJ2-3
ASSAERADTQY
>TRBV11-2|TRBJ1-2
ASSLGRGQDYGYT
>TRBV20-1|TRBJ1-4
SARGSGGKLF
>TRBV20-1|TRBJ2-6
SARLSSGANVLT
>TRBV25-1|TRBJ1-2
ASSPTGLYGYT
>TRBV24-1|TRBJ2-5
ATSDTSGFQETQY
>TRBV7-9|TRBJ2-1
ASSPKPGLPVNEQF
>TRBV29-1|TRBJ2-3
SVEAEQGKTDTQY
>TRBV28|TRBJ2-1
ASSFRLAGFSYNEQF
>TRBV6-1|TRBJ2-3
ASSEGQGTPDTQY
>TRBV6-5|TRBJ2-3
ASSYSRVAVTDTQY
>TRBV30|TRBJ2-7
AWSDMGQGDYEQY
>TRBV28|TRBJ1-1
ASSPLPGDTEAF
>TRBV14|TRBJ2-5
ASSHGTVRTETQY
>TRBV5-1|TRBJ2-1
ASGSGTGVIHEQF
>TRBV29-1|TRBJ2-7
SVRIGPSYEQY
>TRBV10-3|TRBJ1-1
ATVQFSRGTEAF
>TRBV29-1|TRBJ2-3
SVAMRHRTDTQY
>TRBV7-2|TRBJ2-7
ASSFPTASYEQY
>TRBV7-8|TRBJ2-7
ASSRDIRGSEQY
>TRBV25-1|TRBJ1-5
ASSPLGGGHNQPQH
>TRBV20-1|TRBJ1-2
SARDPRTGGGYGYT
>TRBV20-1|TRBJ2-2
SARETGLADTGELF
>TRBV11-2|TRBJ2-7
ASSVDRGDEQY
>TRBV9|TRBJ2-3
ASSVSGRGIADTQY
>TRBV24-1|TRBJ2-1
ATSDLNSRDYNEQF
>TRBV5-1|TRBJ1-2
ASREGTGYGYT
>TRBV4-2|TRBJ1-4
ASSQPDRDIEKLF
>TRBV28|TRBJ2-7
ASTWGGGSYEQY
>TRBV7-2|TRBJ1-6
ASSLGSSSYNSPLH
>TRBV6-1|TRBJ1-1
ATGAGEFAEAF
>TRBV5-1|TRBJ1-1
ASSSMTTANTEAF
>TRBV12-3/TRBV12-4|TRBJ2-3
ASSPLGTGGRDTQY
>TRBV5-1|TRBJ1-1
ASSLFGTGSNTEAF